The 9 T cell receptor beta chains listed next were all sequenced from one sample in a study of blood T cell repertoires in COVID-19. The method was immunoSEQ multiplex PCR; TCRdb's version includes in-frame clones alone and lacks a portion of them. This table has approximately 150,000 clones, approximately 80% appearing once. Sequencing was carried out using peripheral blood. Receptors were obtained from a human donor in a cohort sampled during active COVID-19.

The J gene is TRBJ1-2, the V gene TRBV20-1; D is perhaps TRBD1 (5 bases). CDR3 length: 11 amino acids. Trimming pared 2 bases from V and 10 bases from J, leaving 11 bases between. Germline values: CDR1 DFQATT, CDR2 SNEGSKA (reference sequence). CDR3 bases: TGCAGTGCTAGATGGGGCACCGACTACACCTTC. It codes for CSARWGTDYTF.

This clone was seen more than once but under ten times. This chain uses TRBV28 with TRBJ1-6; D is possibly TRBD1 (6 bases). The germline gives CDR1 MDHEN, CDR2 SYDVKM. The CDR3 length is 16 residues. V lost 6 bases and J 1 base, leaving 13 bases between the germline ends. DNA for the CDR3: TGTGCCAGCAGGAAAGGGGGAGGGTCCTATAATTCACCCCTCCACTTT. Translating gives CASRKGGGSYNSPLHF.

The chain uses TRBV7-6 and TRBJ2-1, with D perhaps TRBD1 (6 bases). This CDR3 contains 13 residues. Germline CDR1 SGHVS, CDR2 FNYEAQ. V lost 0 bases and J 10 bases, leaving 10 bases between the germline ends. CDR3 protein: CASSLAGTPEQFF. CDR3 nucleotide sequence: TGTGCCAGCAGCTTAGCGGGGACACCGGAGCAGTTCTTC.

As DNA, the CDR3 is TGTGCCAGCAGCGACGACAGGGGACGGAACACTGAAGCTTTCTTT. Translated, it gives CASSDDRGRNTEAFF. The rearrangement uses TRBV7-9 and TRBJ1-1, with 8 positions matching TRBD1. Germline trimming cut 5 bases from V and 1 base from J; bases unmatched to any gene: 6. Germline CDR1 is SEHNR and CDR2 is FQNEAQ (reference sequence). The CDR3 consists of 15 residues.

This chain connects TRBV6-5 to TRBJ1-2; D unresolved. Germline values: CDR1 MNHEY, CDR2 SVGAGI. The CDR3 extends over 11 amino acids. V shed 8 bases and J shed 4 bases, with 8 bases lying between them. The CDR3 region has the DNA TGTGCCAGCGAGGAGGGCTATGGCTACACCTTC. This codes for CASEEGYGYTF.

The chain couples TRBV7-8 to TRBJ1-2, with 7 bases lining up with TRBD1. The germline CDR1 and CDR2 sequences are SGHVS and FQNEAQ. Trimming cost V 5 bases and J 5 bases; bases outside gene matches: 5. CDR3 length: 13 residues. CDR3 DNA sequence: TGTGCCAGCAGCCTAGGGACAGAATATGGCTACACCTTC. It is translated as CASSLGTEYGYTF.

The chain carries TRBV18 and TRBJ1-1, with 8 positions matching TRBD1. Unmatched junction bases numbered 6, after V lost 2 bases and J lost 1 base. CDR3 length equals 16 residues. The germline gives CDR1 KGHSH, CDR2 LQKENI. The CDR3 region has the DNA TGTGCCAGCTCACCAAGTCCCCAGGGGGCGAACACTGAAGCTTTCTTT. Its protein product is CASSPSPQGANTEAFF.

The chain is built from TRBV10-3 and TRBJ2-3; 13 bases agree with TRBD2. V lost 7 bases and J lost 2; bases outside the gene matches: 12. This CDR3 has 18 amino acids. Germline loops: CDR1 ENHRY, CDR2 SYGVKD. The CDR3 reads CAIKGQSGLAGTTDTQYF. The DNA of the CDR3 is TGTGCCATCAAGGGACAGTCGGGACTAGCGGGAACCACAGATACGCAGTATTTT.

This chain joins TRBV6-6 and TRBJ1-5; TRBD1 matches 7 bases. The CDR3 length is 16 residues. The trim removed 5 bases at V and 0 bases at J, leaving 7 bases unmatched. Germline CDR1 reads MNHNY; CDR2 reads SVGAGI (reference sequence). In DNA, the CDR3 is TGTGCCAGCAGTGTAGGGGGCAGGGATAGCAATCAGCCCCAGCATTTT. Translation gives CASSVGGRDSNQPQHF.